The TCR beta chain under discussion was sequenced for a study of early T cells in non-severe SARS-CoV-2 infection (dated by TCRdb to the early 2020s). With respect to the entire study: Because TCR sequencing was done on bulk RNA from unsorted whole blood, the alpha and beta chains could not be paired. The study at large found these results: VDJdb matching was skewed toward anti-spike CD8 responses and likely underestimated virus-specific expansions by missing private and CD4 specificities.

Deletion took 3 bases off V and 0 bases off J, with a span of 15 bases between the germline ends. The germline V gene (reference sequence) yields SGHNT for CDR1 and YYREEE for CDR2. Counted from cysteine to phenylalanine, this CDR3 has 17 amino acids. Only the CDR3 DNA stays, 51 bases, in frame from base 1. About this clonotype: Its binding antigen is unknown. Base qualities are missing; no much larger clone stands one base away.

A case-control design nested within a healthcare worker cohort in London, UK, was used, with weekly nasopharyngeal swab PCR tests and blood sampling performed. Healthcare workers were recruited between 23 and 31 March 2020, during the week of the UK lockdown, and were followed weekly for up to about 16 weeks. The method behind the library was 5' RACE. Sequencing relied on a NextSeq 500. Unique molecular identifiers were attached to individual cDNA molecules in the TCR library protocol so that sequencing error and PCR bias could be corrected. Both TCR alpha and beta chains were sequenced, and tight co-correlation was observed between alpha and beta sequence abundances in each sample. As for how the authors treated the data: Decombinator V4 was used to annotate the V gene, J gene and CDR3 of the TCR sequences. Expanded TCRs were defined as changing significantly between any two time points under a Poisson model with p below 0.0001. Abundances of TCRs were expressed as counts per million after normalisation to the total number of TCRs sequenced in each sample. MAIT TCRs were defined by TRAV1-2 paired with TRAJ12, TRAJ20 or TRAJ33, and iNKT TCRs by TRAV10 paired with TRAJ18. VDJdb, accessed on 1 November 2021, was searched for TCRs annotated for CMV, EBV and SARS-CoV-2, and TCRs annotated for more than one antigen were excluded. TCRdb reworked the public reads: Q25 trimming with fastp, MiXCR clone assembly, productive beta chains retained. Each record represents a unique CDR3 protein, reported with the most common genes and DNA among its rows. V and J calls and clone size were set by TCRdb, not the authors. A total of around 71,000 distinct CDR3 sequences appear in this sample, 14% of them only once. Approximately 3.8% of the sample is held by the ten biggest clonotypes.

This sample comprised whole blood, obtained at baseline. Here the chain combines TRBV5-4 and TRBJ2-2; TRBD1 could be the D gene, as 6 bases match. The receptor's source is an adult who was a healthcare worker with PCR-confirmed SARS-CoV-2 infection or an uninfected control (not recorded which). The DNA reads TGTGCCAGCAGCTCGGGACACCCTAGCTCGAACACCGGGGAGCTGTTTTTT. It translates as CASSSGHPSSNTGELFF.